This entry describes one TCR beta chain. These data come from a study of control samples from healthy donors and cancer patients. CDR1 and CDR2 (germline): SGHRS, YFSETQ. The germline V and J ends were trimmed by 7 bases and 4 bases, with 14 bases remaining between them. This CDR3 has 13 amino acids. The repertoire was sequenced with immunoSEQ multiplex PCR; TCRdb's copy has only in-frame clones and lacks some. The sample includes 170,000 or so clones, approximately 90% of them seen just once. The chain links TRBV5-1 to TRBJ1-1; D remains ambiguous. What was sequenced was blood. The sequence was collected from a man younger than 40 in good health. This CDR3 reads CASATGGGTEAFF. In nucleotides, the CDR3 is TGCGCCAGCGCAACGGGAGGTGGCACTGAAGCTTTCTTT.